The clone carrying this T cell receptor beta chain was counted between two and nine times. The antigen is undetermined. Germline values: CDR1 SGHTA, CDR2 FQGNSA. With V trimmed by 2 bases and J by 4 bases, 6 bases remained unmatched. CDR3 length: 17 amino acids. Expressed TCRB transcripts were sequenced because the entire RNA isolate underwent reverse transcription. The repertoire was sequenced with immunoSEQ multiplex PCR; TCRdb's copy has only in-frame clones and lacks some. The repertoire holds around 320,000 clones, with about 15% as singletons. This entry belongs to a study of beta chain features in type 1 diabetes. Study findings and constraints: An over-representation of cells with high TCR expression could result from cDNA sequencing.

This TCR came from a man aged 25 to 40 in good health. This chain connects TRBV7-2 to TRBJ2-2, with TRBD2 matching over 11 bases. Sequencing was done on a sample of central memory CD4+ T cells from blood. DNA for the CDR3: TGTGCCAGCAGCTTACTTAGCGGGAGGGCGGGCACCGGGGAGCTGTTTTTT. Translation: CASSLLSGRAGTGELFF.